Shown below are 11 T cell receptor beta chains from a single sample sequenced in a study of Ad26.COV2.S vaccination and SARS-CoV-2 variants. Assay: immunoSEQ multiplex PCR; the TCRdb copy retains only in-frame clones and omits some. The sample has about 470,000 clones, 90% seen once; the top ten hold about 4.4%. Regarding treatment: approximately 18 received Ad26.COV2.S at low or high dose, single or two shots; about 5 received placebo; per-sample allocation not given. Sampling happened 63 days after the first vaccine or placebo injection. This material consisted of peripheral blood, taken in a trial of Ad26.COV2.S vaccine versus placebo. These receptors were obtained from a person aged 18 to 65 who received the Ad26.COV2.S COVID-19 vaccine or a placebo.

In this sample, this clone turned up once. The J gene is TRBJ2-7, the V gene TRBV5-6; D might be TRBD2 (5 bases). Trimming removed 2 bases at V and 4 bases at J, with 7 bases between. This CDR3 region has 12 residues. Germline V gene sequence: CDR1 SGHDT, CDR2 YYEEEE. Written as DNA, the CDR3 is TGTGCCAGCAGCTTCAGAGGGTACGAGCAGTACTTC. Its protein is CASSFRGYEQYF.

J is TRBJ2-7 and V is TRBV14; no clear D. CDR1 is SGHDN and CDR2 is FVKESK in the germline V gene. V gave up 0 bases and J gave up 6 bases, with 12 bases separating them. CDR3 size: 14 residues. CDR3 coding DNA: TGTGCCAGCAGCCAAGATCTTGGGGTCGGCGAGCAGTACTTC. This translates into CASSQDLGVGEQYF.

This clone has a single count. This rearrangement joins TRBV13 to TRBJ2-1, with TRBD2 as a possible D gene (6 bases). There are 15 residues in the CDR3. V lost 7 bases and J lost 0, with 13 bases in between. The V gene's germline CDR1 is PRHDT and CDR2 FYEKMQ (reference sequence). CDR3 sequence reads: CASTPGRSSYNEQFF. The CDR3 DNA reads TGTGCCAGCACCCCGGGGAGGAGCTCCTACAATGAGCAGTTCTTC.

V usage is TRBV7-2 and J usage is TRBJ2-4; no firm D call. This CDR3 region has 12 residues. Germline V CDR1 and CDR2: SGHTA, FQGNSA. The germline V and J ends were trimmed by 1 base and 4 bases, with 2 bases remaining between them. This CDR3 reads CASSLDKNIQYF. In DNA form, the CDR3 reads TGTGCCAGCAGCTTAGATAAAAACATTCAGTACTTC. Supplemented by reference TRBV7-2 and TRBJ2-4, the full variable domain reads GAGVSQSPSNKVTEKGKDVELRCDPISGHTALYWYRQSLGQGLEFLIYFQGNSAPDKSGLPSDRFSAERTGGSVSTLTIQRTQQEDSAVYLCASSLDKNIQYFGAGTRLSVL.

V is TRBV19 and J is TRBJ2-7; perhaps TRBD1 as D (6 bases). V was cut by 4 bases and J by 4 bases, with 11 bases left in between. CDR3 length: 13 residues. CDR1 LNHDA and CDR2 SQIVND come from the germline V gene (reference sequence). As DNA, the CDR3 is TGTGCCAGTAGTAAGACAGGTTGGTACGAGCAGTACTTC. This encodes CASSKTGWYEQYF. Drawing the rest from reference TRBV19 and TRBJ2-7, the complete variable domain is DGGITQSPKYLFRKEGQNVTLSCEQNLNHDAMYWYRQDPGQGLRLIYYSQIVNDFQKGDIAEGYSVSREKKESFPLTVTSAQKNPTAFYLCASSKTGWYEQYFGPGTRLTVT.

The chain recombines TRBV24-1 with TRBJ2-3; TRBD2 matches at 12 bases. The V and J ends lost 3 bases and 4 bases, in that order; junction bases with no gene match: 7. The CDR3 is made up of 17 amino acids. Looked up from germline, CDR1 is KGHDR and CDR2 is SFDVKD. The CDR3 reads CATSDPRLAGVADTQYF. CDR3 sequence (DNA): TGTGCCACCAGTGATCCTAGACTAGCGGGAGTAGCAGATACGCAGTATTTT.

V and J are TRBV2 and TRBJ1-1, with 11 bases aligning to TRBD1. Losses at the gene ends were 3 bases for V and 11 bases for J; bases not matched to a gene: 5. The length of the CDR3 is 13 residues. Germline V gene sequence: CDR1 SNHLY, CDR2 FYNNEI. CDR3 nucleotide sequence: TGTGCCAGCAGTGACCGGGACAGGGGGTTGGCTTTCTTT. Amino acids: CASSDRDRGLAFF.

This chain joins TRBV18 and TRBJ1-5; D is perhaps TRBD1 (5 bases). Trimming removed 1 base from V and 10 bases from J, with 11 bases in between. In germline, CDR1 is KGHSH, CDR2 LQKENI. The CDR3 is 13 amino acids. The CDR3 is CASSPRAGDPQHF. CDR3 in DNA: TGTGCCAGCTCACCACGGGCCGGGGACCCCCAGCATTTT. Full variable domain (missing parts from reference TRBV18 and TRBJ1-5): NAGVMQNPRHLVRRRGQEARLRCSPMKGHSHVYWYRQLPEEGLKFMVYLQKENIIDESGMPKERFSAEFPKEGPSILRIQQVVRGDSAAYFCASSPRAGDPQHFGDGTRLSIL.

The J gene is TRBJ2-1, the V gene TRBV28; 8 bases line up with TRBD2. V lost 6 bases and J lost 5; bases outside the gene matches: 9. The germline V gene encodes CDR1 MDHEN and CDR2 SYDVKM. The CDR3 is made up of 15 amino acids. The CDR3 sequence: CASSRSGRNDNEQFF. DNA for the CDR3: TGTGCCAGCAGCCGAAGCGGGAGAAACGACAATGAGCAGTTCTTC.

The J gene is TRBJ1-2, the V gene TRBV30; the D gene is possibly TRBD1 (5 bases). CDR1 is GTSNPN and CDR2 is SVGIG in the germline V gene (reference sequence). The CDR3 consists of 14 residues. V gave up 6 bases and J gave up 5 bases, with 19 bases separating them. The CDR3 is CACTKQGFGYGYTF. The CDR3 DNA sequence: TGTGCCTGTACCAAGCAGGGTTTCGGATATGGCTACACCTTC.

This clone has just one count. The chain employs TRBV5-1 and TRBJ2-3; TRBD2 agrees at 16 bases. From germline, CDR1 is SGHRS and CDR2 YFSETQ. There are 20 residues in the CDR3. Germline trimming cut 0 bases from V and 4 bases from J; bases unmatched to any gene: 11. The CDR3 DNA reads as TGCGCCAGCAGCTTGGAGGGACTAGCGGGAGGGCCCGTTGGTGCAGATACGCAGTATTTT. It specifies CASSLEGLAGGPVGADTQYF.